These T cell receptor beta chains were read from a single sample in a study of neurological immune-mediated disorders. One entry per CDR3 protein results from TCRdb running MiXCR on the 5' RACE reads. This table has over 35,000 distinct CDR3 sequences, about 4.1% appearing once. Sequenced material: PBMCs. The source of these receptors is a man in his thirties or forties with multiple sclerosis. The CDR3 runs from the conserved cysteine through the conserved F or W. The order of the fields is J gene, D gene, clone size, V gene, CDR3 protein, CDR3 DNA. A D gene is named only where the DNA matches it firmly. Rows may omit the clone size; those that give it use once, few, many or a size class.

>TRBJ2-5|.|many|TRBV2
CASNPTREETQYF
TGTGCCAGCAACCCTACCAGAGAAGAGACCCAGTACTTC
>TRBJ1-1|.|many|TRBV27
CASSLDFGGNTEAFF
TGTGCCAGCAGTTTGGATTTCGGGGGGAACACTGAAGCTTTCTTT
>TRBJ2-2|.|many|TRBV5-1
CASSLRAIAGTGELFF
TGCGCCAGCAGCTTGAGGGCAATTGCGGGGACCGGGGAGCTGTTTTTT
>TRBJ2-5|.|many|TRBV5-1
CASSLGQLQETQYF
TGCGCCAGCAGCCTAGGACAGCTCCAAGAGACCCAGTACTTC
>TRBJ2-3|.|.|TRBV18
CASSPRLSGPTDTQYF
TGTGCCAGCTCACCACGGCTAAGCGGGCCTACAGATACGCAGTATTTT
>TRBJ2-1|TRBD2|many|TRBV7-2
CASSFLAGGRDEQFF
TGTGCCAGCAGCTTCTTGGCGGGGGGGCGTGATGAGCAGTTCTTC
>TRBJ2-7|.|many|TRBV5-8
CASSPRGAISYEQYF
TGTGCCAGCAGCCCCCGGGGGGCGATATCCTACGAGCAGTACTTC
>TRBJ2-1|.|many|TRBV2
CASSEPGDYNEQFF
TGTGCCAGCAGTGAACCGGGGGACTACAATGAGCAGTTCTTC
>TRBJ1-5|.|few|TRBV20-1
CSANPSNQPQNF
TGCAGTGCTAACCCTAGCAATCAGCCCCAGAATTTT
>TRBJ1-1|.|many|TRBV5-1
CASSTQRNTEAFF
TGCGCCAGCAGCACACAGAGGAACACTGAAGCTTTCTTT
>TRBJ1-2|.|many|TRBV12-3/TRBV12-4
CASRTHPGGYTF
TGTGCCAGCAGAACTCACCCCGGCGGCTACACCTTC
>TRBJ2-3|.|.|TRBV20-1
CSASPGYTFTDTQYF
TGCAGTGCCTCCCCTGGGTATACTTTCACAGATACGCAGTATTTT
>TRBJ1-1|TRBD1|many|TRBV10-3
CAISYGQDEAFF
TGTGCCATCAGCTATGGACAGGATGAAGCTTTCTTT
>TRBJ2-7|.|many|TRBV9
CASSVRGDSYEQYF
TGTGCCAGCAGCGTACGCGGGGACTCCTACGAGCAGTACTTC
>TRBJ1-1|.|many|TRBV2
CASTRGENTEAFF
TGTGCCAGCACTAGGGGGGAGAACACTGAAGCTTTCTTT
>TRBJ2-5|TRBD2|many|TRBV5-8
CASSLGLAGELETQYF
TGTGCCAGCAGCTTGGGACTAGCGGGGGAGTTAGAGACCCAGTACTTC
>TRBJ2-7|TRBD1|.|TRBV19
CASSISGTGGNEQYF
TGTGCCAGTAGTATTTCCGGGACAGGGGGCAACGAGCAGTACTTC
>TRBJ1-6|TRBD1|few|TRBV6-6
CASNAGTGHSPLNF
TGTGCCAGCAACGCCGGGACAGGGCATTCACCCCTCAACTTT
>TRBJ1-1|.|few|TRBV5-1
CASSLQDLDTEAFF
TGCGCCAGCAGCCTACAGGACCTAGACACTGAAGCTTTCTTT
>TRBJ1-2|.|many|TRBV12-3/TRBV12-4
CASSAGDYGYTF
TGTGCCAGCAGCGCAGGGGACTATGGCTACACCTTC
>TRBJ2-7|.|many|TRBV15
CATSSPRDQTYEQYF
TGTGCCACCAGCAGCCCCCGTGACCAGACTTACGAGCAGTACTTC
>TRBJ2-1|TRBD2|many|TRBV11-2
CASSPGTITDNEQFF
TGTGCCAGCAGCCCCGGGACTATCACCGACAATGAGCAGTTCTTC
>TRBJ2-7|.|many|TRBV9
CASSLRDESYEQYF
TGTGCCAGCAGCCTCCGGGACGAGTCCTACGAGCAGTACTTC
>TRBJ1-6|.|many|TRBV12-3/TRBV12-4
CASSFLFGASPLHF
TGTGCCAGCAGTTTTTTATTCGGGGCTTCACCCCTCCACTTT
>TRBJ1-3|.|many|TRBV20-1
CSAWVGTGNTIYF
TGCAGTGCTTGGGTGGGGACTGGAAACACCATATATTTT